The entry below gives a single TCR beta chain sequence along with its context. Its antigen is not known. This entry comes from a study of CD8+CD57+ T cells in acquired aplastic anemia. Study at large: Sorted CD4+ and CD8+ cells gave a mean 3.2 ug DNA, range roughly 0.18 to 30 ug. Points from the study as a whole: Overlap between patients and controls comprised about 28 CD8+ CDR3 sequences. The study found no significant CD8+ Simpson's diversity difference between patients and controls.

For CDR3 and TCR beta VDJ profiling, genomic DNA was the template used. TCRdb processed the reads anew with MiXCR; each CDR3 protein has one entry. The sample has under 200,000 distinct CDR3 sequences, 55% to 70% seen once. Germline assignment: CDR1 SGDLS and CDR2 YYNGEE. Trimming cost V 3 bases and J 6 bases, with 7 bases left between them. The CDR3 covers 12 residues. This sequence joins TRBV9 and TRBJ1-3; no clear D. Sequencing input: sorted CD4+, CD8+, or CD8+CD57+ T cells (not recorded which) from PBMCs. The sequence derives from a human donor with severe aplastic anemia or a healthy control (not recorded which). The CDR3 sequence: CASSGWLNTIYF. CDR3 bases: TGTGCCAGCAGCGGGTGGCTAAACACCATATATTTT.